Sequencing of this TCR beta chain was carried out in a study of shared clonotypes between healthy human individuals. Study-level points and caveats: Only a few donors were included, so the genetic and exposure-history diversity represented was limited.

The quantity of DNA used in unsorted PBMC replicate PCRs was 300 ng, corresponding to some 29,000 T cell genomes. The data were produced by immunoSEQ multiplex PCR, yet TCRdb's version contains in-frame clones alone and is incomplete. The table shows nearly 500,000 clones, with about 82% occurring only once. V was clipped by 4 bases and J by 5 bases; unmatched bases: 7. The germline V gene encodes CDR1 SGHDT and CDR2 YYEEEE. This CDR3 region has 14 residues. As regards this clone: The antigen is undetermined.

This receptor was obtained from a woman aged 40-49 years in good health. Some clones in this sample may be carry-over from other donors' samples. This chain connects TRBV5-6 to TRBJ1-1; 8 bases are a match to TRBD1. Material: PBMCs. CDR3 nucleotides: TGTGCCAGCAGCCTGACAGGGGCAAGGACTGAAGCTTTCTTT. It encodes CASSLTGARTEAFF.